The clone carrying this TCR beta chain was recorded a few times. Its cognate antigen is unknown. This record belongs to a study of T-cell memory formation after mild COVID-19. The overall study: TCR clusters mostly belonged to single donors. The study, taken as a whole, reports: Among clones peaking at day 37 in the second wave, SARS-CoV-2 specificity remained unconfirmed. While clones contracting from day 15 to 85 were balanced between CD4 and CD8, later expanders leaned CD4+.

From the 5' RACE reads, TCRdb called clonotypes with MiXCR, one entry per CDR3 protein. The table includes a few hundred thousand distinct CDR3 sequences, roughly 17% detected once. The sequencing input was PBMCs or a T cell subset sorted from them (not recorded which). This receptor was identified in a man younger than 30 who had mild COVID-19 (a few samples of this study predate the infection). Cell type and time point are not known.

The CDR3 DNA reads as TGCAGTGCTAGAGTTGACACCTACAATGAGCAGTTCTTC. Translating it yields CSARVDTYNEQFF. The genes are TRBV20-1 and TRBJ2-1; no clear D. Trimming took 1 base from V and 2 from J, leaving 6 bases between them. CDR3 length: 13 residues. The germline V gene encodes CDR1 DFQATT and CDR2 SNEGSKA (reference sequence).